This TCR beta chain was identified in a study of T cells in Graves' hyperthyroidism and ophthalmopathy. The investigators amplified TCR beta CDR3 regions from RNA transcripts. First-round RT-PCR of the TCR CDR3 relied on the HTBI primer set. TCRdb passed the multiplex PCR reads through MiXCR, listing each CDR3 protein once. The sample lists under 250,000 distinct CDR3 sequences, less than 20% seen once, with around 48% in the top ten. This clonotype was detected many times. What was sequenced was blood. This clonotype originated in a woman in her fifties or sixties with Graves' hyperthyroidism.

Here the CDR3 reads CATSSGRGYEQYF. The CDR3, as DNA: TGTGCCACCAGCAGCGGGAGAGGCTACGAGCAGTACTTC. V gene TRBV15 combines with J gene TRBJ2-7, with a possible D match to TRBD2 (6 bases). From germline, CDR1 is LNHNV and CDR2 YYDKDF (reference sequence). This CDR3 has 13 residues. V dropped 3 bases and J dropped 3 bases, with 9 bases sitting between them.